This T cell receptor (beta chain) comes out of a study of response to subunit inactivated influenza vaccine. The study, taken as a whole, reports: Few new T cells, the authors suggested, are recruited by each seasonal influenza vaccination.

As regards this clonotype: Its antigen is as yet unknown. The junction does not match germline at one end; this may be a read error.

TCRdb processed the RT-PCR reads anew with MiXCR; each CDR3 protein has one entry. The table includes approximately 700,000 distinct CDR3 sequences, about 15% detected once. Germline V gene data show CDR1 as SEHNR and CDR2 as FQNEAQ (reference sequence). The CDR3 is 14 residues long. The receptor's source is a man aged 45-65 years who received an inactivated influenza vaccine. Material: PBMCs from blood, obtained roughly 2 weeks before vaccination. The J gene is TRBJ2-2, the V gene TRBV7-9; possibly TRBD2 for D (5 bases). The CDR3 bases are TGTGCCAGCACCCCTCTGGCGAACACCGGGGAGCTGGTTTTT. Translated, it gives CASTPLANTGELVF.